The text below deals with one TCR beta chain. As yet, its antigen is unknown. The protocol was immunoSEQ multiplex PCR, while the TCRdb copy is restricted to in-frame clones and leaves out a portion. This table has about 11,000 clones, roughly 90% appearing once. The CDR3 is made up of 14 amino acids. Germline CDR1 is SGHAT and CDR2 is FQNNGV. Deletions cut 0 bases from V and 8 bases from J, with 13 bases between. The data were obtained in a study of T cells in localized non-small cell lung cancer. General study findings and limits: The greatest T cell clonality was found in uninvolved adjacent lung (higher than in tumor).

This sequence originates from a male donor aged 60 or over with stage III lung adenocarcinoma. The V call is TRBV11-2, the J call TRBJ1-2; perhaps TRBD1 as D (5 bases). This material consisted of peripheral blood, taken before any cancer treatment. CDR3 loop: CASSLEAGLKGYTF. In DNA form, the CDR3 reads TGTGCCAGCAGCTTAGAGGCAGGGTTGAAAGGCTACACCTTC.